This TCR beta chain is from a study of cytomegalovirus exposure and HLA in healthy donors. Findings and caveats of the study: In a later analysis, across HLA loci, associated TCR counts were highest for DRB1, lowest for HLA-C.

V was pared by 6 bases and J by 1 base, with 21 bases between. The germline gives CDR1 SGHTA, CDR2 FQGNSA. This CDR3 is built from 17 residues. PCR amplification relied on 60 Vbeta primers (plus 13 Jbeta primers). The repertoire was sequenced with immunoSEQ multiplex PCR; TCRdb's copy has only in-frame clones and lacks some. Counted here are 150,000 to 200,000 clones, around 81% occurring once; the ten biggest clones make up approximately 2%. Comment on this clone: The antigen is unknown.

This TCR came from a man younger than 35 in good health and CMV-seronegative. V is TRBV7-2 and J is TRBJ1-1; TRBD1 might be the D (5 bases). Sequenced material: PBMCs. CDR3 nucleotide sequence: TGTGCCAGCAGATCCCACACGGGGGGTCGTGGGAACACTGAAGCTTTCTTT. Translation gives CASRSHTGGRGNTEAFF. Combining the CDR3 with reference TRBV7-2 and TRBJ1-1 gives the whole variable domain GAGVSQSPSNKVTEKGKDVELRCDPISGHTALYWYRQSLGQGLEFLIYFQGNSAPDKSGLPSDRFSAERTGGSVSTLTIQRTQQEDSAVYLCASRSHTGGRGNTEAFFGQGTRLTVV.